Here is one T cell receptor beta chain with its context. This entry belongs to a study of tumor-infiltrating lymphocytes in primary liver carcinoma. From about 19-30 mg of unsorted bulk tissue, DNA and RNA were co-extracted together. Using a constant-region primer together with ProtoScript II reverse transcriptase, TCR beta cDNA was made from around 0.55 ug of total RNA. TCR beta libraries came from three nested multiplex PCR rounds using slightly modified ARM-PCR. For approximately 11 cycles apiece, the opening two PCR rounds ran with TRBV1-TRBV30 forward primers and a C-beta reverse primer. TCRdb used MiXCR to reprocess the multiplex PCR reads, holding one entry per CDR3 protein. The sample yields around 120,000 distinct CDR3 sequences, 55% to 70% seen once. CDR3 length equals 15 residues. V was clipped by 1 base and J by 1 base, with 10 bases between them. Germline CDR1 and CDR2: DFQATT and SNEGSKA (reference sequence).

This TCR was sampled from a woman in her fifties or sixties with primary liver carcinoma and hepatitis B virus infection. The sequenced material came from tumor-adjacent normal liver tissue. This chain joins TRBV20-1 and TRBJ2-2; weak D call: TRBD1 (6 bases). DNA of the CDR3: TGCAGTGCTAGAGCGGGACAAGGGAACACCGGGGAGCTGTTTTTT. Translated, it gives CSARAGQGNTGELFF.